This TCR beta chain was recovered during a study of blood T cells in healthy people across ages. This clonotype was detected ten times or more. The germline V gene encodes CDR1 SGHTA and CDR2 FQGTGA. This CDR3 is 13 amino acids long. Trimming cost V 5 bases and J 6 bases; bases outside gene matches: 1. Then a second PCR, running about 6 to 11 cycles, was carried out with a sample-barcoded 5' primer and a J-beta primer mix. Each cDNA molecule carried a tag from a template-switch adaptor that contained 12 random nucleotides. TCRdb recomputed calls from the 5' RACE reads with MiXCR, one row per CDR3 protein. The sample comprises fewer than 750,000 distinct CDR3 sequences, approximately 52% of which are singletons, and approximately 12% rests with the top ten.

Sequencing was carried out using blood. The chain recombines TRBV7-3 with TRBJ1-6; TRBD1 matches 7 bases. The TCR was taken from a woman older than 75 in good health. CDR3 sequence: CASSGTVNSPLHF. The CDR3 DNA is TGTGCCAGCAGCGGGACAGTTAATTCACCCCTCCACTTT. The complete variable domain, with remaining parts taken from reference TRBV7-3 and TRBJ1-6, reads GAGVSQTPSNKVTEKGKYVELRCDPISGHTALYWYRQSLGQGPEFLIYFQGTGAADDSGLPNDRFFAVRPEGSVSTLKIQRTERGDSAVYLCASSGTVNSPLHFGNGTRLTVT.